This T cell receptor (beta chain) was captured in a study of beta chain features in type 1 diabetes. Findings of the study overall: Shortening of TCRB CDR3s, moderate but significant, appeared in all four CD4+ subsets of Type 1 diabetes patients.

Trimming shortened V by 7 bases and J by 4 bases, and 16 bases separated the two germline ends. The CDR3 has 13 amino acids. Looked up from germline, CDR1 is SQVTM and CDR2 is ANQGSEA. Since all of the isolated RNA was reverse transcribed, expressed TCRB transcripts were what got sequenced. The protocol was immunoSEQ multiplex PCR, while the TCRdb copy is restricted to in-frame clones and leaves out a portion. Here the sample spans hundreds of thousands of clones, around an eighth being singletons. This clone was seen a few times. Its antigen is unknown. Each donor gave one heparinised blood draw averaging around 120 mL.

This sequence joins TRBV29-1 and TRBJ2-5; a possible D gene is TRBD2 (7 bases). The sequence was obtained from a man aged 18 to 35 with type 1 diabetes. Sequencing used naive CD4+ T cells from blood. The CDR3 sequence: CSAQRGAGETQYF. In nucleotides, the CDR3 is TGCAGCGCCCAACGGGGGGCAGGAGAGACCCAGTACTTC.